This is a list of T cell receptor beta chains from one sample in a study of metastatic and nonmetastatic thyroid tumors. From the PCR reads, TCRdb re-called clones with MiXCR. The data show 10,000 to 15,000 clones, 26% seen once. Sequencing used tumor tissue. Source of these receptors: a female donor with papillary thyroid cancer or a benign thyroid nodule (not recorded which). Some clones in this sample may be carry-over from other donors' samples. Each CDR3 is given with its conserved first and last residue.

V gene,CDR3 protein
TRBV20-1,CSAPGTSGYNEQFF
TRBV6-1,CASRAAEETQYF
TRBV3-1,CASSQPGTGGNEAFF
TRBV4-1,CASSQGQVNTEAFF
TRBV2,CASSDSSGSYEQYF
TRBV6-5,CASSRQVAGNTIYF
TRBV27,CASSLRAGYGYTF
TRBV12-3/TRBV12-4,CASSRERSAYNEQFF
TRBV5-1,CASSLGQGVANYVYTF
TRBV18,CASSPRQGDGGELFF
TRBV6-5,CASSNRDTTYYEQYF
TRBV5-1,CASSLAGTGETGELFF
TRBV7-2,CASSVRAEAVYEQYF
TRBV6-1,CASSRGLAGRAEQYF
TRBV3-1,CASSQDGQGEAFF
TRBV5-1,CASSFDSRRQGGTEAFF
TRBV10-2,CASSYSGKEQYF
TRBV6-1,CASSEGLSNEKLLF
TRBV24-1,CATKGQGNQPQHF
TRBV5-1,CASSLDWQGGYNSPMHF
TRBV6-1,CASSQHSYGYTF
TRBV2,CASSTVGLSYEQYF
TRBV19,CASSHRRDKSYEQYF
TRBV12-3/TRBV12-4,CASTEAGRSYEQYF
TRBV20-1,CSAPPRGAAGETQYF
TRBV12-3/TRBV12-4,CASSFWQRENGEQYF
TRBV28,CASIFRGLNQPHHF
TRBV2,CASSEGTVPYGYAF